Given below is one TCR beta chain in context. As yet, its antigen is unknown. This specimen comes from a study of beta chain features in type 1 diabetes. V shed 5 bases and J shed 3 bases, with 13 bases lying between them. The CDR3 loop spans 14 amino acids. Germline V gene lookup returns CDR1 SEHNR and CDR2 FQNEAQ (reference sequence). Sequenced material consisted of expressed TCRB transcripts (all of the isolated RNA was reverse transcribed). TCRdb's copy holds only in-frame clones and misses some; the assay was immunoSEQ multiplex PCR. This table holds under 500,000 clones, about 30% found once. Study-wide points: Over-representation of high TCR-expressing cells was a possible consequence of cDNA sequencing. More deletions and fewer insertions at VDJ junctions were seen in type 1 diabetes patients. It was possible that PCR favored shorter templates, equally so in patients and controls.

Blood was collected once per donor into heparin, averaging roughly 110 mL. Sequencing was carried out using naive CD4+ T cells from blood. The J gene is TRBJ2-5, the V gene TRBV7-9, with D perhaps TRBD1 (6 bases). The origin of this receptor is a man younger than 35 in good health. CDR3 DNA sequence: TGTGCCAGCAGCGCGGTGAACAGGGAAGAGACCCAGTACTTC. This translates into CASSAVNREETQYF.